This TCR beta chain was documented in a study of T-cell reconstitution after alpha-beta-depleted transplantation in children. TCRbeta library preparation incorporated unique molecular identifiers. TCRdb processed the PCR reads anew with MiXCR; each CDR3 protein has one entry. Found here are roughly 250,000 distinct CDR3 sequences, roughly 7.7% of them singletons; the top ten hold 5% to 8%. Study-level results: The study reportedly traced alpha-beta T cells about two months after transplant to several hundred expanded graft clones. T cells produced anew were the main source of T-cell counts and diversity one year after transplant.

The V and J ends lost 4 bases and 2 bases respectively, with 15 bases between them. Germline V CDR1 and CDR2: LGHDT, YNNKEL (reference sequence). The CDR3 length is 15 residues. This clonotype was recorded many times. No antigen is known for it. The sequenced sample was PBMCs, mostly from graft donor cells, obtained 180 days after TCRalphabeta/CD19-depleted stem cell transplant. The chain has TRBV3-1 and TRBJ2-7; D unclear. The sequence was collected from a male patient between 5 and 17 years old who had a stem cell transplant for acute lymphoblastic leukemia, so the T cells may come from the graft donor. The CDR3 reads CASSLWTDLPYEQYF. The CDR3 region has the DNA TGTGCCAGCAGCCTTTGGACGGATCTTCCCTACGAGCAGTACTTC.